This TCR beta chain is from a study of T-cell reconstitution after alpha-beta-depleted transplantation in children. Regarding the study as a whole: At the one-year point after transplant, T-cell counts and TCRbeta diversity were found to come mostly from T cells that had been newly produced. Several hundred expanded graft clones reportedly were the source of alpha-beta T cells about two months after transplant. Several patients had high TCRbeta diversity at day 60; it came from surviving recipient T cells and thymic progenitors.

This clonotype was picked up many times. The target antigen is unknown. V gave up 0 bases and J gave up 6 bases, with 3 bases separating them. The CDR3 runs to 12 residues. In germline, CDR1 is MNHEY, CDR2 SVGAGI. A library of TCRbeta sequences, prepared with unique molecular identifiers, was generated. TCRdb passed the PCR reads through MiXCR, listing each CDR3 protein once. The sample yields around 670,000 distinct CDR3 sequences, around 14% seen once. This TCR was sampled from a girl aged 2 to 10 with congenital amegakaryocytic thrombocytopenia, due to receive a stem cell transplant. This sequence joins TRBV6-5 and TRBJ2-1; D unresolved. Sequenced here: PBMCs, sampled before TCRalphabeta/CD19-depleted stem cell transplant. The CDR3 protein is CASSYSGNEQFF. The CDR3 DNA reads as TGTGCCAGCAGTTACTCGGGCAATGAGCAGTTCTTC.